This TCR beta chain appears in the sequencing data of a study of T-cell reconstitution after alpha-beta-depleted transplantation in children. Study-wide findings and caveats: The study reportedly traced alpha-beta T cells about two months after transplant to several hundred expanded graft clones.

The TCRbeta library incorporated unique molecular identifiers. TCRdb recomputed calls from the PCR reads with MiXCR, one row per CDR3 protein. The sample contains approximately 80,000 distinct CDR3 sequences, roughly 15% of which appear only once. This clonotype was found a few times. What it recognizes is unknown. The V gene's germline CDR1 is DFQATT and CDR2 SNEGSKA (reference sequence). The CDR3 consists of 15 residues. V was cut by 1 base and J by 3 bases, with 16 bases left in between. This TCR was recovered from a male patient aged 2 to 9 who had a stem cell transplant for acute lymphoblastic leukemia, so the T cells may come from the graft donor. The input for sequencing was PBMCs, mostly from graft donor cells, taken 180 days after TCRalphabeta/CD19-depleted stem cell transplant. The chain is built from TRBV20-1 and TRBJ2-7, with D maybe TRBD1 (7 bases). CDR3 coding DNA: TGCAGTGCTAGAGGCGGAGGGGGCCCCCTCTACGAGCAGTACTTC. Translated: CSARGGGGPLYEQYF.